A single sample gave rise to the 25 T cell receptor beta chains below, sequenced in a study of T cell clonotyping in hematopoietic cell transplantation. Assay: immunoSEQ multiplex PCR; the TCRdb copy retains only in-frame clones and omits some. The sample holds about 43,000 clones, 75% to 90% seen once. Time point specified: recipient sample about 28 days before transplant, after cytoreduction. This sample comprised peripheral blood mononuclear cells, obtained before stem cell transplant. Every receptor here comes from a man aged 60 to 69 with acute myeloid leukemia. Some clones in this sample may be carry-over from other donors' samples.

This chain joins TRBV6-5 and TRBJ1-1; D is perhaps TRBD1 (6 bases). With 6 bases removed from V and 4 bases from J, the gap between germline ends came to 12 bases. From germline, CDR1 is MNHEY and CDR2 SVGAGI. This CDR3 has 13 amino acids. CDR3 loop: CASSDGGGTEAFF. The CDR3 DNA reads TGTGCCAGCAGCGACGGGGGCGGCACTGAAGCTTTCTTT.

V and J are TRBV7-9 and TRBJ2-5; TRBD2 agrees at 10 bases. CDR1 and CDR2 (germline): SEHNR, FQNEAQ (reference sequence). Trimming at V came to 5 bases and at J to 5 bases, leaving 8 bases not matched to a gene. This CDR3 spans 15 amino acids. The CDR3 loop is CASSRSGGASETQYF. The CDR3 bases are TGTGCCAGCAGCCGAAGCGGGGGGGCATCCGAGACCCAGTACTTC.

Of note for this clone: Germline is not matched at one junction end, which may reflect a read error. The rearrangement uses TRBV9 and TRBJ1-4; a possible D gene is TRBD1 (5 bases). Germline CDR1 is SGDLS and CDR2 is YYNGEE. The CDR3 is 14 residues long. CDR3 amino acids: CASSVEGTNEKLFF. The CDR3, as DNA: TGTGCCAGCAGCGTAGAAGGGACTAACGAAAAACTGTTTTTT.

The chain is built from TRBV7-2 and TRBJ2-5, with 8 bases matching TRBD2. After removal of 6 bases from V and 5 bases from J, the junction contained 11 bases not matched to a gene. This CDR3 contains 15 residues. CDR1 SGHTA and CDR2 FQGNSA come from the germline V gene. CDR3 region: CASRFAGGGFETQYF. Written as DNA, the CDR3 is TGTGCCAGCAGGTTCGCGGGGGGCGGTTTTGAGACCCAGTACTTC.

The J gene is TRBJ2-7, the V gene TRBV28; 9 nucleotides line up with TRBD1. The CDR3 covers 16 residues. Germline V CDR1 and CDR2: MDHEN, SYDVKM. The V segment lost 7 bases and the J segment 3 bases; nucleotides outside the gene matches: 13. In DNA form, the CDR3 reads TGTGCCAGCACCCCCCTGACCGGGACAGGGATCTACGAGCAGTACTTC. Translated: CASTPLTGTGIYEQYF. Using reference TRBV28 and TRBJ2-7 for the parts outside the CDR3, the full variable domain is DVKVTQSSRYLVKRTGEKVFLECVQDMDHENMFWYRQDPGLGLRLIYFSYDVKMKEKGDIPEGYSVSREKKERFSLILESASTNQTSMYLCASTPLTGTGIYEQYFGPGTRLTVT.

This chain links TRBV20-1 with TRBJ1-2, with D unclear. V was pared by 6 bases and J by 6 bases, with 11 bases between. The CDR3 runs 11 residues. Germline CDR1 is DFQATT and CDR2 is SNEGSKA (reference sequence). The CDR3 DNA sequence: TGCAGTGCGCTGAATACGAATGGCTACACCTTC. Translation: CSALNTNGYTF.

This rearrangement joins TRBV6-1 to TRBJ1-2, with D hard to call. The CDR3 has 15 amino acids. Germline V CDR1 and CDR2: MNHNS, SASEGT. The V and J ends lost 2 bases and 4 bases respectively, with 14 bases between them. The chain's CDR3 is CASSEMLWGGYGYTF. The CDR3 DNA is TGTGCCAGCAGTGAAATGTTATGGGGTGGCTATGGCTACACCTTC.

The genes are TRBV5-1 and TRBJ1-5; D ambiguous. Deletions cut 8 bases from V and 0 bases from J, with 12 bases between. The CDR3 length is 14 residues. Germline lookup yields CDR1 SGHRS and CDR2 YFSETQ. The CDR3 here is CASSLGISNQPQHF. CDR3 sequence (DNA): TGCGCCAGTTCATTGGGGATTAGCAATCAGCCCCAGCATTTT.

This clone occurred a few times. The chain recombines TRBV6-5 with TRBJ1-2, with D perhaps matching TRBD1 (6 bases). CDR3 length: 15 residues. Trimming removed 8 bases at V and 4 bases at J, with 20 bases between. Germline lookup yields CDR1 MNHEY and CDR2 SVGAGI. The CDR3 region has the DNA TGTGCCAGCCGCCCGCAAACAGGGTTCCTCTATGGCTACACCTTC. Protein sequence: CASRPQTGFLYGYTF.

The V and J genes are TRBV6-5 and TRBJ2-1; D is ambiguous. V was clipped by 2 bases and J by 10 bases, with 12 bases between them. The CDR3 has 13 amino acids. The V gene's germline CDR1 is MNHEY and CDR2 SVGAGI. This chain's CDR3 is CASSYAHQGEQFF. The CDR3 bases are TGTGCCAGCAGTTACGCCCACCAAGGGGAGCAGTTCTTC.

V and J are TRBV29-1 and TRBJ1-1; D remains ambiguous. Trimming cost V 6 bases and J 0 bases, with 11 bases left between them. This CDR3 is 13 amino acids long. CDR1 and CDR2 from the germline V gene are SQVTM and ANQGSEA. The CDR3: CSVKHGMNTEAFF. CDR3 coding DNA: TGCAGCGTAAAACATGGCATGAACACTGAAGCTTTCTTT. Based on the CDR3 plus reference TRBV29-1 and TRBJ1-1, the full variable domain is SAVISQKPSRDICQRGTSLTIQCQVDSQVTMMFWYRQQPGQSLTLIATANQGSEATYESGFVIDKFPISRPNLTFSTLTVSNMSPEDSSIYLCSVKHGMNTEAFFGQGTRLTVV.

The chain carries TRBV7-3 and TRBJ1-1, with 7 bases matching TRBD1. Germline V gene data show CDR1 as SGHTA and CDR2 as FQGTGA. Trimming cost V 7 bases and J 7 bases; bases outside gene matches: 9. The CDR3 has 13 residues. CDR3: CASKGGQRDEAFF. CDR3 nucleotides: TGTGCCAGCAAGGGGGGACAGCGGGATGAAGCTTTCTTT.

In its sample, this clone was seen a few times. This chain connects TRBV27 to TRBJ1-2, with 12 bases identical to TRBD1. Germline V CDR1 and CDR2: MNHEY, SMNVEV (reference sequence). This CDR3 comprises 14 residues. The V and J ends lost 6 bases and 8 bases, in that order; junction bases with no gene match: 7. The CDR3 protein is CASRNRDRGPGYTF. CDR3 bases: TGTGCCAGCAGGAACCGGGACAGGGGGCCCGGCTACACCTTC.

This clone was picked up one time. V and J are TRBV10-2 and TRBJ1-1; tentatively, D is TRBD1 (5 bases). V shed 8 bases and J shed 5 bases, with 18 bases lying between them. This CDR3 spans 14 amino acids. The germline V gene has CDR1 WSHSY and CDR2 SAAADI. CDR3 nucleotides: TGCGCCAGCTCCGGGGGGTGGGGCGTGACTGAAGCTTTCTTT. It yields the protein CASSGGWGVTEAFF.

The V call is TRBV7-3, the J call TRBJ1-1; possible D gene TRBD1, 5 bases. The CDR3 extends over 15 amino acids. Germline values: CDR1 SGHTA, CDR2 FQGTGA. Trimming cost V 5 bases and J 4 bases, with 17 bases left between them. The CDR3 DNA is TGTGCCAGCAGCCCCAGCCAAAGCCAGGGCACTGAAGCTTTCTTT. Residues: CASSPSQSQGTEAFF. Using reference TRBV7-3 and TRBJ1-1 for the parts outside the CDR3, the full variable domain is GAGVSQTPSNKVTEKGKYVELRCDPISGHTALYWYRQSLGQGPEFLIYFQGTGAADDSGLPNDRFFAVRPEGSVSTLKIQRTERGDSAVYLCASSPSQSQGTEAFFGQGTRLTVV.

This clone showed up just a few times. The rearrangement joins TRBV6-5 to TRBJ2-2; 7 bases agree with TRBD2. V was clipped by 2 bases and J by 4 bases; unmatched bases: 1. Germline lookup yields CDR1 MNHEY and CDR2 SVGAGI. The CDR3 is 14 amino acids. The CDR3 spells CASSYREGTGELFF. In DNA, the CDR3 is TGTGCCAGCAGTTACAGGGAGGGCACCGGGGAGCTGTTTTTT.

V usage is TRBV28 and J usage is TRBJ1-2; no clear D. This CDR3 has 15 residues. Germline V gives CDR1 MDHEN, CDR2 SYDVKM. Trimming removed 6 bases from V and 4 bases from J, with 18 bases in between. The CDR3: CASSLRPPSGYGYTF. For the CDR3, the DNA is TGTGCCAGCAGCCTAAGACCGCCGTCGGGCTATGGCTACACCTTC.

The rearrangement joins TRBV7-2 to TRBJ1-4; D not certain. V was shortened by 5 bases and J by 2 bases, with 12 bases between the two germline ends. The CDR3 is 15 amino acids. CDR1 SGHTA and CDR2 FQGNSA come from the germline V gene. The CDR3 is CASSHFGDTNEKLFF. The CDR3 DNA sequence: TGTGCCAGCAGCCACTTCGGGGATACTAATGAAAAACTGTTTTTT.

This clone was detected only once. The chain recombines TRBV10-1 with TRBJ2-2, with 10 bases fitting TRBD2. The CDR3 extends over 15 amino acids. V lost 11 bases and J lost 8; bases outside the gene matches: 14. Germline CDR1 reads WNHNN; CDR2 reads SYGVQD (reference sequence). This CDR3 reads CARMTSGCRGGELFF. CDR3 bases: TGCGCCCGGATGACTAGCGGGTGCCGAGGGGGGGAGCTGTTTTTT.

V gene TRBV15 combines with J gene TRBJ2-2; D may be TRBD1 (6 bases). The CDR3 contains 15 residues. The germline V gene has CDR1 LNHNV and CDR2 YYDKDF (reference sequence). V dropped 1 base and J dropped 2 bases, with 8 bases sitting between them. For the CDR3, the DNA is TGTGCCACCAGCAGAGGGACAGCTAACACCGGGGAGCTGTTTTTT. Its translation: CATSRGTANTGELFF.

The V and J genes are TRBV25-1 and TRBJ1-4; TRBD1 matches 10 bases. Germline V gene data show CDR1 as MGHDK and CDR2 as SYGVNS. Germline trimming cut 4 bases from V and 5 bases from J; bases unmatched to any gene: 4. This CDR3 region has 15 residues. CDR3 DNA sequence: TGTGCCAGCAGTGTCTCGGGACAGGGGAATGAAAAACTGTTTTTT. It yields the protein CASSVSGQGNEKLFF.

The V gene is TRBV10-3, the J gene TRBJ2-7; the match to TRBD1 covers 7 bases. With V trimmed by 3 bases and J by 4 bases, 6 bases remained unmatched. CDR3 size: 14 residues. CDR1 and CDR2 (germline): ENHRY, SYGVKD. CDR3 amino acids: CAISEKNRGYEQYF. DNA for the CDR3: TGTGCCATCAGTGAAAAGAACAGGGGTTACGAGCAGTACTTC.

The table lists this clone with a count of one. The chain employs TRBV30 and TRBJ2-3; the match to TRBD2 covers 8 bases. The germline V gene encodes CDR1 GTSNPN and CDR2 SVGIG (reference sequence). The junction had 5 bases not matched to a gene; V was cut back by 4 bases and J by 2 bases. The CDR3 length is 14 residues. This CDR3 is CAWIGRGDTDTQYF. CDR3 sequence (DNA): TGTGCCTGGATCGGGAGGGGGGACACAGATACGCAGTATTTT.

The chain has TRBV28 and TRBJ1-5; D unclear. Trimming pared 4 bases from V and 7 bases from J, leaving 14 bases between. This CDR3 has 14 residues. Germline CDR1 reads MDHEN; CDR2 reads SYDVKM. CDR3 coding DNA: TGTGCCAGCAGTTCACTCATACCCCCCCAGCCCCAGCATTTT. This codes for CASSSLIPPQPQHF.

Here the CDR3 DNA reads TGTGCCAGCAGCTTATGGGGATACGGGAGGAATCCCTACGAGCAGTACTTC. Protein product: CASSLWGYGRNPYEQYF. This chain uses TRBV7-9 with TRBJ2-7; 7 bases fit TRBD2. The CDR3 runs to 17 residues. Trimming cost V 2 bases and J 2 bases; bases outside gene matches: 12. Germline-derived CDR1 and CDR2 are SEHNR and FQNEAQ (reference sequence).